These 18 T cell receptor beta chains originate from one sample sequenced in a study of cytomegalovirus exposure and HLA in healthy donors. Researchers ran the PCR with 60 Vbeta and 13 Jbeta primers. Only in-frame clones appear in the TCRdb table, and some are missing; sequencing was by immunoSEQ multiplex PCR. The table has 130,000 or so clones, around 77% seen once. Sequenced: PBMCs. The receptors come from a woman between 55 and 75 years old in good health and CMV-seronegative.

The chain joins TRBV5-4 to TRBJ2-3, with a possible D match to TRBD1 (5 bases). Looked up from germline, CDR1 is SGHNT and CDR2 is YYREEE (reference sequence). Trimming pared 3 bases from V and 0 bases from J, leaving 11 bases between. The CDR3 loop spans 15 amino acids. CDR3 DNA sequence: TGTGCCAGCAGCTACCCGACAGCTAGCACAGATACGCAGTATTTT. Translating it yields CASSYPTASTDTQYF. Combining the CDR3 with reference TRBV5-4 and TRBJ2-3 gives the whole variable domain ETGVTQSPTHLIKTRGQQVTLRCSSQSGHNTVSWYQQALGQGPQFIFQYYREEENGRGNFPPRFSGLQFPNYSSELNVNALELDDSALYLCASSYPTASTDTQYFGPGTRLTVL.

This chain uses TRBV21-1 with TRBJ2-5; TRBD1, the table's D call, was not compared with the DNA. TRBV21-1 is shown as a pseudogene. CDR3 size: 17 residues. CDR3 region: CASPKLTGTGGEETQYF. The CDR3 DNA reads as TGTGCCAGCCCCAAACTCACCGGGACAGGGGGAGAGGAGACCCAGTACTTC.

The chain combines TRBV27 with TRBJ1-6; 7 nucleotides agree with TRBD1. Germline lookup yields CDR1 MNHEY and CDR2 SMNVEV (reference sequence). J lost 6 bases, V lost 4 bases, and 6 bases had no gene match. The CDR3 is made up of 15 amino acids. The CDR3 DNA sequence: TGTGCCAGCAGTTCCCCGGGACAGATTAATTCACCCCTCCACTTT. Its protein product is CASSSPGQINSPLHF.

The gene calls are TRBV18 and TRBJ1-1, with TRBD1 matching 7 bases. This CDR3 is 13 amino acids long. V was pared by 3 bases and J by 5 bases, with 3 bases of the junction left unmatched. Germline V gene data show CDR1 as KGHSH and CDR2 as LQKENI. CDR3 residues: CASSPGQSTEAFF. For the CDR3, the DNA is TGTGCCAGCTCACCGGGACAGAGTACTGAAGCTTTCTTT.

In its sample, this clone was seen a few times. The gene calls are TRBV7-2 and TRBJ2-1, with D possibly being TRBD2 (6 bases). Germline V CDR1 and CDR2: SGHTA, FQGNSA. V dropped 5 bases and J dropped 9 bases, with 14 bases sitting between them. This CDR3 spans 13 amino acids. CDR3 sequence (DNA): TGTGCCAGCAGCCGGCAGGGACTCCTTGAGCAGTTCTTC. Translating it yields CASSRQGLLEQFF.

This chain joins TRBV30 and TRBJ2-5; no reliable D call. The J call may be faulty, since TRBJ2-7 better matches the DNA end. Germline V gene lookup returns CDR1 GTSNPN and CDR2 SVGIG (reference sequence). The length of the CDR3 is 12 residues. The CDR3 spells CAWSVPPTEQYF. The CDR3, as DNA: TGTGCCTGGAGTGTACCTCCAACCGAGCAGTACTTC.

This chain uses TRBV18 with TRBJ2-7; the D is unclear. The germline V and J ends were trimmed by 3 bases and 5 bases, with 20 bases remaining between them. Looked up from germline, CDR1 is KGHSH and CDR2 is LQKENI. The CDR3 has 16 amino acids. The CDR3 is CASSPIDWRSTHEQYF. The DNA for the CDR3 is TGTGCCAGCTCACCCATAGACTGGAGATCCACCCACGAGCAGTACTTC.

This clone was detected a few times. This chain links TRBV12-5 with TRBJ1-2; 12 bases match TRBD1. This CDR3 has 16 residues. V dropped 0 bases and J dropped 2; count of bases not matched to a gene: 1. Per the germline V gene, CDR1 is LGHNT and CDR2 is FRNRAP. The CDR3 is CASGLVGTGGNYGYTF. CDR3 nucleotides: TGTGCTAGTGGTTTGGTCGGGACAGGGGGCAACTATGGCTACACCTTC.

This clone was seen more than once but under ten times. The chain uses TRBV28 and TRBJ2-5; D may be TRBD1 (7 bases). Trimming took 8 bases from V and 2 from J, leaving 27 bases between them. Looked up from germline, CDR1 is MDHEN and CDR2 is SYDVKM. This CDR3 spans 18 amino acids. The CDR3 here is CASRRGFFSAGSQETQYF. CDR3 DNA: TGTGCCAGCCGCAGGGGGTTCTTTTCGGCGGGGTCACAAGAGACCCAGTACTTC.

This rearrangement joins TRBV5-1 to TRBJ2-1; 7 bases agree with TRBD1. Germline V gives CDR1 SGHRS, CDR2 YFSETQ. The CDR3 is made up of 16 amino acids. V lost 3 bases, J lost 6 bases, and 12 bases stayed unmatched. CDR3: CASSWGRLTGLNEQFF. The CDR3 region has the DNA TGCGCCAGCAGCTGGGGCCGTTTGACAGGGCTCAATGAGCAGTTCTTC.

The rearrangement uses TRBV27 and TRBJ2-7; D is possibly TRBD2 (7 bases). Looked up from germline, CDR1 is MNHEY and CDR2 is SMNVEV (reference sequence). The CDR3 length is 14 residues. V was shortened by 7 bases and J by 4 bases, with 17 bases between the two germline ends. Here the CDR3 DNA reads TGTGCCAGCACCTCAGGAGGGAGGGGGTACGAGCAGTACTTC. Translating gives CASTSGGRGYEQYF.

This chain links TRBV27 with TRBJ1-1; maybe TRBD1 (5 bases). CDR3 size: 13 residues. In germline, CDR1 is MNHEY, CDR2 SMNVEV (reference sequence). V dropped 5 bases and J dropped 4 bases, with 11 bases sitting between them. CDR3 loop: CASSPHGGTEAFF. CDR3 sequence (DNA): TGTGCCAGCAGTCCCCACGGGGGCACTGAAGCTTTCTTT.

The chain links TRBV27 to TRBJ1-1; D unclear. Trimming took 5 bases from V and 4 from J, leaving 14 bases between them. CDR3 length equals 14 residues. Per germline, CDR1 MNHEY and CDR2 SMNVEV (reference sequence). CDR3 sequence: CASSRQPGGTEAFF. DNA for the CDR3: TGTGCCAGCAGTCGCCAACCAGGAGGCACTGAAGCTTTCTTT.

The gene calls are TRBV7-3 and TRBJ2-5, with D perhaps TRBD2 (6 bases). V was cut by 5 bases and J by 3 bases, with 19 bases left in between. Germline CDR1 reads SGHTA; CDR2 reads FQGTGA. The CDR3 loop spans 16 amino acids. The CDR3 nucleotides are TGTGCCAGCAGCCGGGACCCGCGGGGATTGGAAGAGACCCAGTACTTC. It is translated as CASSRDPRGLEETQYF.

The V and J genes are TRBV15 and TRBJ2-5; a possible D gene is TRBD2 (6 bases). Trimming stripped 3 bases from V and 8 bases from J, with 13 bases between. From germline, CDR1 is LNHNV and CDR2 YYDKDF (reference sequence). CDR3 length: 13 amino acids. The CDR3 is CATSRRLDLTQYF. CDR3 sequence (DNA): TGTGCCACCAGCAGGCGACTAGATTTAACCCAGTACTTC. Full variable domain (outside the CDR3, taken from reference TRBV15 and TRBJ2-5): DAMVIQNPRYQVTQFGKPVTLSCSQTLNHNVMYWYQQKSSQAPKLLFHYYDKDFNNEADTPDNFQSRRPNTSFCFLDIRSPGLGDTAMYLCATSRRLDLTQYFGPGTRLLVL.

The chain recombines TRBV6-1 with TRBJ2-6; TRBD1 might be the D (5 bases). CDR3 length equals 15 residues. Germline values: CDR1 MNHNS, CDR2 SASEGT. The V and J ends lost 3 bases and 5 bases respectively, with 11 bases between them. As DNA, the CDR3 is TGTGCCAGCAGTGACCAGGGTCTGAGGGCCAACGTCCTGACTTTC. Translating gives CASSDQGLRANVLTF.

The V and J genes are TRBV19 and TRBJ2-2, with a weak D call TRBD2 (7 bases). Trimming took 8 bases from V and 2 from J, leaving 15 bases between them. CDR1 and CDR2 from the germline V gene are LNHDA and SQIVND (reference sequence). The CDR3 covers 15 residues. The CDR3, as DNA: TGTGCCAGTTCCGCCGGGGGGCCTAACACCGGGGAGCTGTTTTTT. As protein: CASSAGGPNTGELFF.

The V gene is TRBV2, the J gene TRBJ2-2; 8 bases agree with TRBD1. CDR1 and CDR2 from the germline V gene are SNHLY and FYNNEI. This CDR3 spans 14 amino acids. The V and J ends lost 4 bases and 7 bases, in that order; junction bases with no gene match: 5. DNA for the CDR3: TGTGCCAGCAGTGTCGCAGGGGGCATCGGGGAGCTGTTTTTT. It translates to CASSVAGGIGELFF.